Shown below are 26 T cell receptor beta chains from a single sample sequenced in a study of T cell responses to AZD1222 COVID-19 vaccine. Profiling relied on immunoSEQ multiplex PCR, and the TCRdb table lists in-frame clones only, not all of them. The sample lists approximately 110,000 clones; approximately 90% were seen once. Sequences were derived from peripheral blood, sampled on day 0 of AZD1222 vaccination. All receptors derive from an adult in good health.

In its sample, this clone was seen a few times. The gene calls are TRBV6-2 or TRBV6-3 and TRBJ2-7; D remains unclear. CDR3 length equals 13 residues. CDR1 and CDR2 (germline): MNHEY, SVGEGT. V lost 5 bases, J lost 2 bases, and 10 bases lay in between. This chain's CDR3 is CASSPGVAYEQYF. The CDR3 DNA reads TGTGCCAGCAGTCCAGGTGTCGCCTACGAGCAGTACTTC.

V and J are TRBV7-2 and TRBJ1-2, with TRBD1 matching over 7 bases. V was clipped by 4 bases and J by 0 bases; unmatched bases: 5. The germline gives CDR1 SGHTA, CDR2 FQGNSA. This CDR3 is built from 15 residues. The CDR3, as DNA: TGTGCCAGCAGCTGGACAGGAAGTTCTAACTATGGCTACACCTTC. Translated, it gives CASSWTGSSNYGYTF.

The V gene is TRBV6-6, the J gene TRBJ1-5; tentative D call: TRBD1 (5 bases). CDR1 and CDR2 (germline): MNHNY, SVGAGI (reference sequence). V lost 5 bases to trimming and J lost 5 bases, with 16 bases between them. The CDR3 runs 15 residues. The DNA of the CDR3 is TGTGCCAGCAGTGTCAAGGGGCTATATGATCAGCCCCAGCATTTT. The encoded protein is CASSVKGLYDQPQHF.

This chain links TRBV28 with TRBJ1-2; D not resolved. Per the germline V gene, CDR1 is MDHEN and CDR2 is SYDVKM. The germline V and J ends were trimmed by 3 bases and 8 bases, with 10 bases remaining between them. The CDR3 extends over 12 amino acids. Here the CDR3 reads CASSFEGRGYTF. CDR3 bases: TGTGCCAGCAGTTTTGAGGGCAGGGGCTACACCTTC.

As DNA, the CDR3 is TGTGCCAGCAGAACTGGTTTCGCCTACAATGAGCAGTTCTTC. It is translated as CASRTGFAYNEQFF. J is TRBJ2-1 and V is TRBV28; D is ambiguous. This CDR3 region has 14 residues. The germline V gene encodes CDR1 MDHEN and CDR2 SYDVKM. Trimming removed 6 bases from V and 2 bases from J, with 11 bases in between.

This clone was seen a few times. The genes are TRBV9 and TRBJ2-1, with a weak D call TRBD1 (5 bases). CDR3 length: 15 residues. Germline CDR1 SGDLS, CDR2 YYNGEE. V was clipped by 0 bases and J by 7 bases, with 14 bases between them. CDR3 nucleotide sequence: TGTGCCAGCAGCGTAGGGTCAGGGAATCGGAATGAGCAGTTCTTC. It yields the protein CASSVGSGNRNEQFF.

The chain uses TRBV6-2 or TRBV6-3 and TRBJ2-7; D is possibly TRBD1 (6 bases). This CDR3 spans 14 amino acids. Trimming left V 5 bases short and J 3 bases short, with 14 bases between. The V gene's germline CDR1 is MNHEY and CDR2 SVGEGT. The CDR3 coding sequence is TGTGCCAGCAGTGACCGGGACATAGACTACGAGCAGTACTTC. Protein sequence: CASSDRDIDYEQYF.

V is TRBV9 and J is TRBJ1-4; tentative D call: TRBD1 (5 bases). Trimming shortened V by 3 bases and J by 10 bases, and 19 bases separated the two germline ends. This CDR3 is built from 15 residues. CDR1 and CDR2 (germline): SGDLS, YYNGEE. This CDR3 reads CASSGVNGGNGKLFF. CDR3 nucleotides: TGTGCCAGCAGCGGGGTCAATGGGGGAAACGGAAAACTGTTTTTT.

This chain links TRBV3-1 (or the pseudogene TRBV3-2) with TRBJ1-3, with D unclear. V lost 0 bases and J lost 0, with 3 bases in between. The CDR3 is 14 amino acids. Germline V gene lookup returns CDR1 LGHDT and CDR2 YNNKEL (reference sequence). The CDR3 sequence: CASSQDHSGNTIYF. The CDR3 DNA reads TGTGCCAGCAGCCAAGATCACTCTGGAAACACCATATATTTT.

This chain uses TRBV5-5 with TRBJ2-7; D ambiguous. V gave up 5 bases and J gave up 1 base, with 13 bases separating them. This CDR3 region has 14 residues. Germline CDR1 is SGHKS and CDR2 is YYEKEE (reference sequence). The CDR3 region is CASSPPWVSYEQYF. CDR3 in DNA: TGTGCCAGCAGTCCGCCTTGGGTTTCCTACGAGCAGTACTTC.

The chain uses TRBV5-1 and TRBJ1-3; D remains unclear. Germline V CDR1 and CDR2: SGHRS, YFSETQ. V was clipped by 0 bases and J by 0 bases, with 7 bases between them. The CDR3 has 15 residues. CDR3 sequence reads: CASSLGSVSGNTIYF. The CDR3 DNA follows: TGCGCCAGCAGCTTGGGGTCAGTCTCTGGAAACACCATATATTTT.

The chain is built from TRBV18 and TRBJ1-5; D is unclear. Per germline, CDR1 KGHSH and CDR2 LQKENI. Trimming pared 8 bases from V and 5 bases from J, leaving 13 bases between. This CDR3 comprises 13 residues. The CDR3 DNA follows: TGTGCCAGCGCAAGTGGGCCCGATCAGCCCCAGCATTTT. Encoded protein: CASASGPDQPQHF.

This chain links TRBV3-1 (or the pseudogene TRBV3-2) with TRBJ1-5; D is possibly TRBD1 (5 bases). The CDR3 length is 18 residues. Germline CDR1 and CDR2: LGHDT and YNNKEL (reference sequence). Trimming took off 2 bases at V and 1 base at J, with 18 bases between the two ends. In nucleotides, the CDR3 is TGTGCCAGCAGCCAAAGCCCCATGGGACTTCTAAGCAATCAGCCCCAGCATTTT. Amino acids: CASSQSPMGLLSNQPQHF.

As to this clone: At the DNA level, this CDR3 is encoded by other sequences in the same sample as well. The chain combines TRBV28 with TRBJ1-3; weak D call: TRBD1 (6 bases). Germline loops: CDR1 MDHEN, CDR2 SYDVKM. The CDR3 is 14 amino acids. The V and J ends lost 1 base and 4 bases respectively, with 8 bases between them. For the CDR3, the DNA is TGTGCCAGCAGTTTATCGGGGGCCGGAAACACCATATATTTT. Residues: CASSLSGAGNTIYF.

In DNA form, the CDR3 reads TGCGCCAGCAGCTTGGACCAGTGGGGCACAGATACGCAGTATTTT. Translated, it gives CASSLDQWGTDTQYF. This rearrangement joins TRBV5-1 to TRBJ2-3, with D unclear. Germline V CDR1 and CDR2: SGHRS, YFSETQ. Trimming shortened V by 0 bases and J by 1 base, and 9 bases separated the two germline ends. CDR3 length: 15 amino acids.

The chain carries TRBV7-9 and TRBJ2-3; tentatively, D is TRBD1 (6 bases). The V gene's germline CDR1 is SEHNR and CDR2 FQNEAQ (reference sequence). V was clipped by 5 bases and J by 6 bases, with 12 bases between them. CDR3 size: 13 residues. The CDR3 here is CASSLSQGDTQYF. The CDR3 DNA reads TGTGCCAGCAGCCTATCCCAGGGGGATACGCAGTATTTT.

The rearrangement links TRBV4-2 to TRBJ2-1; 7 bases align to TRBD2. Germline V gives CDR1 LGHNA, CDR2 YNFKEQ. V shed 4 bases, J shed 4 bases, and the junction held 7 bases outside the gene matches. The CDR3 is made up of 15 amino acids. The CDR3 spells CASSLSSGIYNEQFF. As DNA, the CDR3 is TGTGCCAGCAGCCTTTCTAGCGGTATTTACAATGAGCAGTTCTTC.

CDR3 sequence reads: CASSLVQGQGVNSPLHF. CDR3 coding DNA: TGTGCCAGTAGTCTTGTTCAGGGACAGGGGGTCAATTCACCCCTCCACTTT. The gene calls are TRBV19 and TRBJ1-6; 11 bases are a match to TRBD1. Trimming at V came to 5 bases and at J to 7 bases, leaving 10 bases not matched to a gene. The CDR3 sequence is 17 residues long. The germline CDR1 and CDR2 sequences are LNHDA and SQIVND (reference sequence).

The gene calls are TRBV23-1 and TRBJ1-4; tentatively, D is TRBD1 (5 bases). TRBV23-1 is placed among ORFs of uncertain function. V lost 4 bases and J 0 bases, leaving 21 bases between the germline ends. The CDR3 sequence is 19 residues long. CDR3 region: CASSPSEARGVTTNEKLFF. DNA of the CDR3: TGCGCCAGCAGTCCATCGGAAGCAAGAGGGGTGACAACTAATGAAAAACTGTTTTTT.

The chain links TRBV6-2 or TRBV6-3 to TRBJ1-4; D gene uncertain. The germline V gene has CDR1 MNHEY and CDR2 SVGEGT. This CDR3 has 16 amino acids. V was trimmed by 2 bases and J by 5 bases, leaving 15 bases between them. The CDR3 is CASSYIRTELNEKLFF. DNA for the CDR3: TGTGCCAGCAGTTACATTCGGACGGAACTCAATGAAAAACTGTTTTTT.

The chain combines TRBV18 with TRBJ1-2; 7 positions match TRBD1. This CDR3 is 15 amino acids long. From germline, CDR1 is KGHSH and CDR2 LQKENI. J lost 6 bases, V lost 3 bases, and 10 bases had no gene match. This CDR3 is CASSPLKTGLDGYTF. The DNA of the CDR3 is TGTGCCAGCTCACCCCTGAAGACAGGGTTGGATGGCTACACCTTC. Using reference TRBV18 and TRBJ1-2 for the parts outside the CDR3, the full variable domain is NAGVMQNPRHLVRRRGQEARLRCSPMKGHSHVYWYRQLPEEGLKFMVYLQKENIIDESGMPKERFSAEFPKEGPSILRIQQVVRGDSAAYFCASSPLKTGLDGYTFGSGTRLTVV.

V gene TRBV2 combines with J gene TRBJ2-5; 7 nucleotides agree with TRBD1. This CDR3 spans 13 amino acids. Germline-derived CDR1 and CDR2 are SNHLY and FYNNEI. V gave up 4 bases and J gave up 5 bases; unmatched junction bases: 4. CDR3 region: CASSADRDETQYF. In DNA, the CDR3 is TGTGCCAGCAGTGCCGACAGGGACGAGACCCAGTACTTC.

This rearrangement joins TRBV12-3 or TRBV12-4 to TRBJ2-2; 9 nucleotides match TRBD2. The length of the CDR3 is 13 residues. Trimming took 8 bases from V and 10 from J; bases not matched to a gene: 8. CDR3 nucleotide sequence: TGTGCCAGCTCCTTAGCGGGGGACGTGGAGCTGTTTTTT. Encoded protein: CASSLAGDVELFF.

V is TRBV10-3 and J is TRBJ2-7, with no clear D. The germline V gene has CDR1 ENHRY and CDR2 SYGVKD. The CDR3 is made up of 14 amino acids. V gave up 5 bases and J gave up 1 base, with 12 bases separating them. The CDR3 DNA follows: TGTGCCATCAGTAACTCCGCGTTATCCTACGAGCAGTACTTC. Protein: CAISNSALSYEQYF.

The sample holds a few counts of this clone. For the CDR3, the DNA is TGTGCCAGTAGTTCCAGCTCCAATCAGCCCCAGCATTTT. As protein: CASSSSSNQPQHF. This chain connects TRBV19 to TRBJ1-5; D is unresolved. From germline, CDR1 is LNHDA and CDR2 SQIVND (reference sequence). The CDR3 is made up of 13 amino acids. The germline V and J ends were trimmed by 5 bases and 3 bases, with 8 bases remaining between them. Drawing the rest from reference TRBV19 and TRBJ1-5, the complete variable domain is DGGITQSPKYLFRKEGQNVTLSCEQNLNHDAMYWYRQDPGQGLRLIYYSQIVNDFQKGDIAEGYSVSREKKESFPLTVTSAQKNPTAFYLCASSSSSNQPQHFGDGTRLSIL.

The CDR3 spells CARDSLGKLHF. As DNA, the CDR3 is TGTGCCAGAGACAGTCTCGGGAAACTCCACTTT. This chain joins TRBV9 and TRBJ1-6, with TRBD1 as a possible D gene (5 bases). There are 11 residues in the CDR3. V was cut by 8 bases and J by 16 bases, with 16 bases left in between. Germline V gives CDR1 SGDLS, CDR2 YYNGEE.